One sample yielded the 32 T cell receptor beta chains listed below, sequenced in a study of blood T cell repertoires in COVID-19. Assay used: immunoSEQ multiplex PCR; TCRdb lists only in-frame clones, some missing. The table records around 100,000 clones, just under 90% of them present only once. The sequenced sample was peripheral blood. These receptors came from a human donor in a cohort sampled during active COVID-19.

The rearrangement joins TRBV13 to TRBJ1-6; D uncertain. The germline CDR1 and CDR2 sequences are PRHDT and FYEKMQ (reference sequence). The CDR3 totals 13 residues. V was shortened by 8 bases and J by 10 bases, with 15 bases between the two germline ends. As DNA, the CDR3 is TGTGCCAGCGGAAACTCAGGCTCCTCACCCCTCCACTTT. This gives the protein CASGNSGSSPLHF.

The table lists this clone with a count of one. The gene calls are TRBV7-2 and TRBJ2-5; TRBD1 might be the D (5 bases). Germline assignment: CDR1 SGHTA and CDR2 FQGNSA. The CDR3 length is 16 residues. The V end lost 0 bases, the J end lost 0 bases, and 11 bases lay between the germline ends. The CDR3 reads CASSLAYSRDQETQYF. In DNA form, the CDR3 reads TGTGCCAGCAGCTTAGCGTACTCCAGGGACCAAGAGACCCAGTACTTC.

The chain carries TRBV7-2 and TRBJ2-7, with D possibly being TRBD2 (6 bases). The CDR3 covers 13 residues. Deletions cut 5 bases from V and 3 bases from J, with 11 bases between. Germline CDR1 and CDR2: SGHTA and FQGNSA. CDR3 loop: CASSHGGSYEQYF. The CDR3 DNA reads TGTGCCAGCAGCCACGGGGGTAGCTACGAGCAGTACTTC.

V is TRBV6-1 and J is TRBJ2-3; TRBD2 might be the D (6 bases). The CDR3 covers 14 residues. The V gene's germline CDR1 is MNHNS and CDR2 SASEGT. V was cut by 3 bases and J by 3 bases, with 10 bases left in between. CDR3 nucleotide sequence: TGTGCCAGCAGTGACGCCGGGGGTACAGATACGCAGTATTTT. Encoded protein: CASSDAGGTDTQYF.

The V and J genes are TRBV27 and TRBJ1-2, with 8 bases fitting TRBD1. The V gene end was trimmed by 7 bases and the J gene end by 3 bases; junction bases not matched to a gene: 4. This CDR3 is 13 amino acids long. The germline gives CDR1 MNHEY, CDR2 SMNVEV (reference sequence). As DNA, the CDR3 is TGTGCCAGCAAAGGACAGGGTTACTATGGCTACACCTTC. Protein sequence: CASKGQGYYGYTF.

J is TRBJ1-1 and V is TRBV4-3, with TRBD1 matching 7 bases. The V gene end was trimmed by 4 bases and the J gene end by 3 bases; junction bases not matched to a gene: 14. CDR1 LGHNA and CDR2 YSLEER come from the germline V gene. The CDR3 is 17 amino acids. In DNA, the CDR3 is TGCGCCAGCAGCCCTCCTGGCCCGCGACAGGGAGACACTGAAGCTTTCTTT. This translates into CASSPPGPRQGDTEAFF.

V usage is TRBV7-2 and J usage is TRBJ2-7; D is perhaps TRBD2 (6 bases). The CDR3 totals 16 residues. V gave up 4 bases and J gave up 4 bases, with 20 bases separating them. Germline V CDR1 and CDR2: SGHTA, FQGNSA. CDR3 DNA: TGTGCCAGCAGCTCCCCGGGTGCGGGAAGATCGTACGAGCAGTACTTC. Residues: CASSSPGAGRSYEQYF.

The chain is built from TRBV28 and TRBJ1-2; D uncertain. The V end lost 5 bases, the J end lost 9 bases, and 16 bases lay between the germline ends. CDR1 MDHEN and CDR2 SYDVKM come from the germline V gene. The CDR3 is made up of 13 amino acids. CDR3 protein: CASSRTGLTRYTF. DNA for the CDR3: TGTGCCAGCAGTCGGACGGGGTTGACACGCTACACCTTC.

The gene calls are TRBV19 and TRBJ2-5; 9 bases agree with TRBD1. J gave up 5 bases and V 9 bases, and 16 bases lay outside the gene matches. The CDR3 has 16 amino acids. Germline lookup yields CDR1 LNHDA and CDR2 SQIVND (reference sequence). In nucleotides, the CDR3 is TGTGCCAGCGGAATAAGGGGGGACAGGGTAGGGGAGACCCAGTACTTC. Translating it yields CASGIRGDRVGETQYF.

The chain combines TRBV19 with TRBJ1-5, with TRBD1 identical over 8 bases. V lost 5 bases to trimming and J lost 0 bases; unmatched junction nucleotides: 9. CDR3 size: 17 residues. CDR1 LNHDA and CDR2 SQIVND come from the germline V gene (reference sequence). DNA for the CDR3: TGTGCCAGTAGTTTAGGACAGGGCCCCTATAGCAATCAGCCCCAGCATTTT. Translated: CASSLGQGPYSNQPQHF.

The gene calls are TRBV7-9 and TRBJ1-2; TRBD1 agrees at 9 bases. Germline values: CDR1 SEHNR, CDR2 FQNEAQ (reference sequence). CDR3 size: 14 residues. After removal of 5 bases from V and 8 bases from J, the junction contained 9 bases not matched to a gene. CDR3 sequence (DNA): TGTGCCAGCAGCCCACCGGGACAGGGTAGAGGCTACACCTTC. Translated, it gives CASSPPGQGRGYTF.

This clone was picked up one time. This chain uses TRBV5-4 with TRBJ2-3, with 9 bases matching TRBD1. Losses at the gene ends were 4 bases for V and 3 bases for J; bases not matched to a gene: 6. This CDR3 comprises 15 residues. Germline CDR1 is SGHNT and CDR2 is YYREEE (reference sequence). This chain's CDR3 is CASSLQGALTDTQYF. The CDR3, as DNA: TGTGCCAGCAGCCTACAGGGGGCTTTGACAGATACGCAGTATTTT. Drawing the rest from reference TRBV5-4 and TRBJ2-3, the complete variable domain is ETGVTQSPTHLIKTRGQQVTLRCSSQSGHNTVSWYQQALGQGPQFIFQYYREEENGRGNFPPRFSGLQFPNYSSELNVNALELDDSALYLCASSLQGALTDTQYFGPGTRLTVL.

The V gene is TRBV7-3, the J gene TRBJ2-1, with 7 positions matching TRBD2. Germline values: CDR1 SGHTA, CDR2 FQGTGA. The CDR3 contains 14 residues. Losses at the gene ends were 1 base for V and 6 bases for J; bases not matched to a gene: 3. The CDR3 region is CASSLSSSGNEQFF. The CDR3 nucleotides read TGTGCCAGCAGCTTAAGTTCTAGCGGCAATGAGCAGTTCTTC.

The rearrangement joins TRBV28 to TRBJ1-4; 9 nucleotides align to TRBD1. V shed 6 bases and J 8 bases; nucleotides not matched to a gene: 7. The CDR3 consists of 14 residues. CDR1 is MDHEN and CDR2 is SYDVKM in the germline V gene. The CDR3 is CASRTGQGDEKLFF. The CDR3 coding sequence is TGTGCCAGCAGGACGGGACAGGGCGACGAAAAACTGTTTTTT.

The chain recombines TRBV7-9 with TRBJ1-4, with unresolved D. The CDR3 runs 17 residues. The germline V gene has CDR1 SEHNR and CDR2 FQNEAQ (reference sequence). Trimming stripped 4 bases from V and 0 bases from J, with 15 bases between. CDR3 bases: TGTGCCAGCAGCTCCACTTACCGGGGTGCAACTAATGAAAAACTGTTTTTT. As protein: CASSSTYRGATNEKLFF.

For the CDR3, the DNA is TGTGCCAGCAGCTTGGCAGGGGGAAACTATGGCTACACCTTC. Its translation is CASSLAGGNYGYTF. The rearrangement links TRBV5-6 to TRBJ1-2; 7 positions agree with TRBD1. V shed 0 bases, J shed 2 bases, and the junction held 1 base outside the gene matches. This CDR3 is built from 14 residues. Per the germline V gene, CDR1 is SGHDT and CDR2 is YYEEEE.

J is TRBJ2-7 and V is TRBV4-3, with 12 bases lining up with TRBD2. This CDR3 has 15 amino acids. Looked up from germline, CDR1 is LGHNA and CDR2 is YSLEER. The V segment lost 4 bases and the J segment 6 bases; nucleotides outside the gene matches: 7. CDR3 nucleotide sequence: TGCGCCAGCAGCCTCTCTATACTAGCGGGAGGCGAGCAGTACTTC. It specifies CASSLSILAGGEQYF.

The V gene is TRBV3-1 (or the pseudogene TRBV3-2), the J gene TRBJ1-1; 7 positions agree with TRBD1. The CDR3 length is 16 residues. Germline CDR1 is LGHDT and CDR2 is YNNKEL (reference sequence). The V gene end was trimmed by 5 bases and the J gene end by 1 base; junction bases not matched to a gene: 10. CDR3 amino acids: CASSYARQGENTEAFF. CDR3 sequence (DNA): TGTGCCAGCAGCTACGCCCGACAGGGTGAGAACACTGAAGCTTTCTTT.

This clone was counted once. The rearrangement links TRBV4-2 to TRBJ2-3; 7 bases are shared with TRBD2. CDR1 and CDR2 from the germline V gene are LGHNA and YNFKEQ. The CDR3 has 17 residues. V lost 1 base, J lost 2 bases, and 9 bases stayed unmatched. The CDR3 coding sequence is TGTGCCAGCAGCCAAGTGGGCCTAGCGGAGACCACAGATACGCAGTATTTT. Residues: CASSQVGLAETTDTQYF.

The chain has TRBV25-1 and TRBJ2-3; weak D call: TRBD1 (6 bases). Trimming pared 6 bases from V and 0 bases from J, leaving 13 bases between. Germline loops: CDR1 MGHDK, CDR2 SYGVNS. CDR3 length: 15 residues. The CDR3: CASSYGGESTDTQYF. The CDR3 DNA is TGTGCCAGCAGCTATGGGGGCGAGAGCACAGATACGCAGTATTTT. Based on the CDR3 plus reference TRBV25-1 and TRBJ2-3, the full variable domain is EADIYQTPRYLVIGTGKKITLECSQTMGHDKMYWYQQDPGMELHLIHYSYGVNSTEKGDLSSESTVSRIRTEHFPLTLESARPSHTSQYLCASSYGGESTDTQYFGPGTRLTVL.

The chain recombines TRBV10-1 with TRBJ2-7; a weak D match, TRBD2 (5 bases). Germline V gives CDR1 WNHNN, CDR2 SYGVQD (reference sequence). This CDR3 region has 17 residues. Deletions cut 10 bases from V and 4 bases from J, with 29 bases between. CDR3: CATPPKGAPGQPYEQYF. CDR3 coding DNA: TGCGCCACACCCCCGAAGGGAGCACCAGGTCAACCTTACGAGCAGTACTTC.

This clone appeared once. The chain recombines TRBV18 with TRBJ2-7; weak D call: TRBD1 (6 bases). The CDR3 contains 13 residues. Germline loops: CDR1 KGHSH, CDR2 LQKENI. V lost 5 bases, J lost 6 bases, and 14 bases lay in between. The chain's CDR3 is CASSSHSRGEQYF. CDR3 DNA sequence: TGTGCCAGCTCATCGCACTCCAGGGGCGAGCAGTACTTC. Full variable domain (outside the CDR3, taken from reference TRBV18 and TRBJ2-7): NAGVMQNPRHLVRRRGQEARLRCSPMKGHSHVYWYRQLPEEGLKFMVYLQKENIIDESGMPKERFSAEFPKEGPSILRIQQVVRGDSAAYFCASSSHSRGEQYFGPGTRLTVT.

V is TRBV5-1 and J is TRBJ1-2; TRBD1 aligns across 7 bases. There are 15 residues in the CDR3. Germline CDR1 is SGHRS and CDR2 is YFSETQ. J was trimmed by 4 bases and V by 4 bases; bases with no gene match: 10. The CDR3 nucleotides are TGCGCCAGCAGCAAAGAGACAGGGCGAAGCTATGGCTACACCTTC. Translation gives CASSKETGRSYGYTF. Together with reference TRBV5-1 and TRBJ1-2, the CDR3 gives the full variable domain: KAGVTQTPRYLIKTRGQQVTLSCSPISGHRSVSWYQQTPGQGLQFLFEYFSETQRNKGNFPGRFSGRQFSNSRSEMNVSTLELGDSALYLCASSKETGRSYGYTFGSGTRLTVV.

The genes are TRBV18 and TRBJ1-1; no definite D call. This CDR3 is 15 amino acids long. V lost 3 bases and J lost 5, with 16 bases in between. The germline CDR1 and CDR2 sequences are KGHSH and LQKENI. The CDR3, as DNA: TGTGCCAGCTCACCCCCGGGGTTGGGAAGAACTGAAGCTTTCTTT. Translating it yields CASSPPGLGRTEAFF. Complete variable domain (other parts from reference TRBV18 and TRBJ1-1): NAGVMQNPRHLVRRRGQEARLRCSPMKGHSHVYWYRQLPEEGLKFMVYLQKENIIDESGMPKERFSAEFPKEGPSILRIQQVVRGDSAAYFCASSPPGLGRTEAFFGQGTRLTVV.

The chain is built from TRBV20-1 and TRBJ2-2; 9 bases map to TRBD2. Per the germline V gene, CDR1 is DFQATT and CDR2 is SNEGSKA (reference sequence). V trimming: 3 bases; J trimming: 3 bases; junction bases outside the gene matches: 11. This CDR3 comprises 17 residues. The CDR3 loop reads CSASTPGTSRYTGELFF. The CDR3 nucleotides read TGCAGTGCTAGTACCCCTGGGACTAGCAGATACACCGGGGAGCTGTTTTTT.

This clone was detected once. This chain links TRBV5-1 with TRBJ2-1; TRBD2 agrees at 9 bases. V lost 7 bases, J lost 7 bases, and 12 bases stayed unmatched. The CDR3 runs to 15 residues. CDR1 and CDR2 from the germline V gene are SGHRS and YFSETQ. The CDR3 region has the DNA TGCGCCAGCGCACCAGGGGCTAGCGGGACTAATGAGCAGTTCTTC. It yields the protein CASAPGASGTNEQFF.

This chain links TRBV4-1 with TRBJ2-5; 16 nucleotides agree with TRBD2. Germline assignment: CDR1 MGHRA and CDR2 YSYEKL. The J segment lost 5 bases and the V segment lost 3 bases, leaving 3 bases of the junction unmatched. The CDR3 runs 16 residues. The CDR3 reads CASSQGLAGGRETQYF. The CDR3 DNA reads as TGCGCCAGCAGCCAGGGACTAGCGGGGGGGCGGGAGACCCAGTACTTC.

V gene TRBV24-1 combines with J gene TRBJ1-5; D is uncertain. The CDR3 is made up of 13 amino acids. The germline V gene has CDR1 KGHDR and CDR2 SFDVKD. The V gene lost 4 bases and the J gene lost 10 bases, with 13 bases spanning the gap. The CDR3 loop reads CATSDQRDGPQHF. CDR3 nucleotide sequence: TGTGCCACCAGTGACCAGAGGGATGGTCCCCAGCATTTT.

The chain has TRBV7-9 and TRBJ1-4; 7 bases agree with TRBD1. From germline, CDR1 is SEHNR and CDR2 FQNEAQ (reference sequence). This CDR3 region has 16 residues. V lost 4 bases and J lost 5; bases outside the gene matches: 10. CDR3 loop: CASSSLEGARNEKLFF. CDR3 coding DNA: TGTGCCAGCAGCTCGTTGGAGGGGGCCAGAAATGAAAAACTGTTTTTT.

This clone has more than one count but fewer than ten. V and J are TRBV9 and TRBJ2-7, with TRBD2 identical over 8 bases. Trimming at V came to 1 base and at J to 7 bases, leaving 13 bases not matched to a gene. Germline CDR1 SGDLS, CDR2 YYNGEE. This CDR3 has 16 residues. CDR3 bases: TGTGCCAGCAGCGTAAATGCCGGGACTAGGGGGTGGGAGCAGTACTTC. It encodes CASSVNAGTRGWEQYF.

This chain links TRBV7-9 with TRBJ2-1; 13 bases map to TRBD2. J gave up 5 bases and V 6 bases, and 4 bases lay outside the gene matches. The CDR3 has 15 amino acids. CDR1 and CDR2 from the germline V gene are SEHNR and FQNEAQ (reference sequence). The CDR3 bases are TGTGCCAGCAGTCTCGGGACTAGCGGGAACAATGAGCAGTTCTTC. Protein product: CASSLGTSGNNEQFF. Full variable domain (missing parts from reference TRBV7-9 and TRBJ2-1): DTGVSQNPRHKITKRGQNVTFRCDPISEHNRLYWYRQTLGQGPEFLTYFQNEAQLEKSRLLSDRFSAERPKGSFSTLEIQRTEQGDSAMYLCASSLGTSGNNEQFFGPGTRLTVL.

V gene TRBV28 combines with J gene TRBJ1-1, with 12 bases lining up with TRBD1. The CDR3 is 16 residues long. Trimming cost V 4 bases and J 5 bases; bases outside gene matches: 8. Germline lookup yields CDR1 MDHEN and CDR2 SYDVKM. CDR3 sequence (DNA): TGTGCCAGCAGTTCCGGGACAGGGGGCAGGTGGACTGAAGCTTTCTTT. Translation: CASSSGTGGRWTEAFF.